Each of the 27 T cell receptor beta chains below was sequenced from the same sample in a study of T cell repertoires in cytomegalovirus infection. The antigens of these receptors remain unknown. Using its own MiXCR run on the reads, TCRdb lists one record per CDR3 protein. The table shows 700,000 to 900,000 distinct CDR3 sequences, with about 27% occurring only once. Sequencing used cultured CD8+ T cells from PBMCs, obtained from culture after CMV antigen stimulation. The receptors come from a human donor in good health (CMV status not recorded). Some clones in this sample may be carry-over from other donors' samples.

The chain is built from TRBV7-9 and TRBJ2-1; 7 positions match TRBD2. The length of the CDR3 is 14 residues. V shed 1 base and J 8 bases; nucleotides not matched to a gene: 5. Germline V gene data show CDR1 as SEHNR and CDR2 as FQNEAQ (reference sequence). CDR3 region: CASSLGLAEDEQFF. CDR3 bases: TGTGCCAGCAGCTTAGGGCTAGCGGAGGATGAGCAGTTCTTC.

This clonotype appeared a few times. V is TRBV27 and J is TRBJ1-2, with a tentative D call TRBD1 (5 bases). The germline V gene has CDR1 MNHEY and CDR2 SMNVEV (reference sequence). CDR3 size: 14 residues. Trimming stripped 1 base from V and 8 bases from J, with 14 bases between. This CDR3 reads CASSLYSQRGGYTF. CDR3 bases: TGTGCCAGCAGTTTATACTCCCAAAGGGGAGGCTACACCTTC.

The J gene is TRBJ1-1, the V gene TRBV19, with TRBD1 matching over 7 bases. The CDR3 sequence is 15 residues long. Germline lookup yields CDR1 LNHDA and CDR2 SQIVND (reference sequence). The V and J ends lost 0 bases and 7 bases, in that order; junction bases with no gene match: 8. CDR3 coding DNA: TGTGCCAGTAGTATAGATCCCACCGGGGACAGTGAAGCTTTCTTT. It encodes CASSIDPTGDSEAFF.

In this sample, this clonotype turned up a few times. The rearrangement uses TRBV4-3 and TRBJ1-1; no reliable D call. The germline V gene encodes CDR1 LGHNA and CDR2 YSLEER. V shed 0 bases and J shed 6 bases, with 11 bases lying between them. The CDR3 is made up of 14 amino acids. CDR3 sequence (DNA): TGCGCCAGCAGCCAAGAAAGGGTCGGGCCTGAAGCTTTCTTT. Its translation is CASSQERVGPEAFF.

This clonotype was counted at least ten times. V and J are TRBV6-6 and TRBJ2-5, with TRBD2 identical over 10 bases. This CDR3 contains 14 residues. Germline CDR1 reads MNHNY; CDR2 reads SVGAGI (reference sequence). V gave up 5 bases and J gave up 2 bases; unmatched junction bases: 2. Written as DNA, the CDR3 is TGTGCCAGCAGTCGTAGCGGGGGGCAAGAGACCCAGTACTTC. Residues: CASSRSGGQETQYF.

The table lists this clonotype with a few counts. The CDR3 protein is CASSQDSNGEKLFF. The CDR3 bases are TGTGCCAGCAGCCAAGACTCGAATGGTGAAAAACTGTTTTTT. This rearrangement joins TRBV4-2 to TRBJ1-4, with D unresolved. CDR3 length: 14 amino acids. Germline CDR1 and CDR2: LGHNA and YNFKEQ. V was pared by 0 bases and J by 7 bases, with 9 bases between.

In its sample, this clonotype was seen many times. The CDR3 bases are TGTGCCAGCAGTTCAGATCAGGGGGGGCCAAACACTGAAGCTTTCTTT. This sequence encodes CASSSDQGGPNTEAFF. The chain has TRBV7-2 and TRBJ1-1; 7 bases align to TRBD1. The J segment lost 2 bases and the V segment lost 6 bases, leaving 12 bases of the junction unmatched. Germline CDR1 reads SGHTA; CDR2 reads FQGNSA. The CDR3 contains 16 residues.

This chain connects TRBV7-6 to TRBJ2-7, with TRBD2 identical over 7 bases. V was clipped by 4 bases and J by 6 bases; unmatched bases: 6. Germline lookup yields CDR1 SGHVS and CDR2 FNYEAQ. This CDR3 is built from 13 residues. The CDR3 sequence: CASSSAGVGEQYF. The CDR3 DNA follows: TGTGCCAGCAGCTCCGCGGGGGTAGGCGAGCAGTACTTC.

This chain joins TRBV4-1 and TRBJ2-7; TRBD1 or TRBD2 may be the D gene (6 bases each). CDR3 length: 16 amino acids. V shed 4 bases and J shed 4 bases, with 20 bases lying between them. The V gene's germline CDR1 is MGHRA and CDR2 YSYEKL. CDR3 sequence: CASSRIPGRGPYEQYV. CDR3 coding DNA: TGCGCCAGCAGCCGGATACCGGGACGGGGGCCTTACGAGCAGTACGTC.

This clonotype was observed a handful of times. The chain employs TRBV20-1 and TRBJ1-6; D is uncertain. CDR3 size: 11 residues. Germline assignment: CDR1 DFQATT and CDR2 SNEGSKA (reference sequence). Trimming took 4 bases from V and 7 from J, leaving 5 bases between them. CDR3 sequence: CSAKENSPLHF. The CDR3 DNA follows: TGCAGTGCTAAAGAGAATTCACCCCTCCACTTT.

The chain uses TRBV7-3 and TRBJ2-3, with 13 nucleotides matching TRBD2. CDR3 size: 18 residues. V shed 5 bases and J 1 base; nucleotides not matched to a gene: 9. Germline V gene data show CDR1 as SGHTA and CDR2 as FQGTGA. The CDR3 spells CASSPWTSGGLRTDTQYF. DNA for the CDR3: TGTGCCAGCAGCCCTTGGACTAGCGGGGGCCTTCGCACAGATACGCAGTATTTT.

This clonotype has a handful of counts. The V and J genes are TRBV7-6 and TRBJ2-2, with D possibly TRBD1 on 5 matching bases. There are 12 residues in the CDR3. The germline V gene has CDR1 SGHVS and CDR2 FNYEAQ. V was cut by 3 bases and J by 7 bases, with 6 bases left in between. This CDR3 is CASSLDNGELFF. The DNA for the CDR3 is TGTGCCAGCAGCTTGGACAACGGGGAGCTGTTTTTT.

The rearrangement joins TRBV29-1 to TRBJ2-2; TRBD2 matches at 13 bases. This CDR3 comprises 16 residues. The junction had 8 bases not matched to a gene; V was cut back by 6 bases and J by 4 bases. The germline V gene has CDR1 SQVTM and CDR2 ANQGSEA. CDR3 nucleotide sequence: TGCAGCGTCGCCCTGACTAGCGGGGGGATCACCGGGGAGCTGTTTTTT. Its protein is CSVALTSGGITGELFF.

The rearrangement uses TRBV13 and TRBJ2-1; possible D gene TRBD1, 6 bases. CDR1 and CDR2 from the germline V gene are PRHDT and FYEKMQ (reference sequence). This CDR3 contains 16 residues. V was cut by 4 bases and J by 0 bases, with 13 bases left in between. Here the CDR3 DNA reads TGTGCCAGCAGCTCAAGAGGGGGAGACTCCTACAATGAGCAGTTCTTC. Amino acids: CASSSRGGDSYNEQFF.

Here the CDR3 DNA reads TGTGCCAGCAGCCAAGAAGGAGACCACACTGAAGCTTTCTTT. It translates to CASSQEGDHTEAFF. The chain has TRBV4-2 and TRBJ1-1; D call uncertain. The CDR3 covers 14 residues. Germline lookup yields CDR1 LGHNA and CDR2 YNFKEQ. V lost 0 bases, J lost 3 bases, and 8 bases lay in between.

This clonotype was counted between two and nine times. The chain employs TRBV27 and TRBJ2-1; possible D gene TRBD2, 6 bases. V lost 2 bases, J lost 6 bases, and 14 bases lay in between. CDR1 and CDR2 (germline): MNHEY, SMNVEV (reference sequence). The CDR3 extends over 15 amino acids. The DNA for the CDR3 is TGTGCCAGCAGTTTAGGAGGCGGGACGGGCAATGAGCAGTTCTTC. It codes for CASSLGGGTGNEQFF.

This clonotype occurred many times. This chain uses TRBV7-8 with TRBJ1-1, with D perhaps TRBD1 (5 bases). Per the germline V gene, CDR1 is SGHVS and CDR2 is FQNEAQ. Trimming stripped 4 bases from V and 4 bases from J, with 10 bases between. The CDR3 spans 13 residues. CDR3 coding DNA: TGTGCCAGCAGCTGGAGGGGAGGCACTGAAGCTTTCTTT. It specifies CASSWRGGTEAFF.

This rearrangement joins TRBV6-6 to TRBJ2-3; 9 nucleotides line up with TRBD2. V was clipped by 1 base and J by 3 bases; unmatched bases: 5. The CDR3 consists of 16 residues. The germline V gene has CDR1 MNHNY and CDR2 SVGAGI (reference sequence). CDR3 DNA sequence: TGTGCCAGCAGTTACTTGGTAGCGGGGGTGACAGATACGCAGTATTTT. The encoded protein is CASSYLVAGVTDTQYF.

This clonotype was seen many times. V is TRBV6-1 and J is TRBJ1-2; 7 nucleotides agree with TRBD1. The CDR3 extends over 16 amino acids. Looked up from germline, CDR1 is MNHNS and CDR2 is SASEGT. Germline trimming cut 5 bases from V and 1 base from J; bases unmatched to any gene: 10. CDR3 loop: CASSQPGQNYNYGYTF. The CDR3 DNA reads as TGTGCCAGCAGTCAACCGGGACAGAATTATAACTATGGCTACACCTTC.

This clonotype has only a few counts. This rearrangement joins TRBV6-2 or TRBV6-3 to TRBJ2-1; D is tentatively TRBD1 or TRBD2 (5 bases each). The V gene lost 5 bases and the J gene lost 4 bases, with 12 bases spanning the gap. From germline, CDR1 is MNHEY and CDR2 SVGEGT. The CDR3 length is 14 residues. In DNA, the CDR3 is TGTGCCAGCAGTGGGGACCTTGGATACAATGAGCAGTTCTTC. Translation gives CASSGDLGYNEQFF.

The sample holds a few counts of this clonotype. V and J are TRBV27 and TRBJ2-5; D is undetermined. V was cut by 3 bases and J by 1 base, with 12 bases left in between. This CDR3 is built from 15 residues. Germline V gene lookup returns CDR1 MNHEY and CDR2 SMNVEV (reference sequence). CDR3 protein: CASSFLGPFQETQYF. CDR3 DNA sequence: TGTGCCAGCAGTTTTCTTGGGCCTTTCCAAGAGACCCAGTACTTC.

The V call is TRBV11-3, the J call TRBJ1-5; 11 bases align to TRBD1. The V segment lost 5 bases and the J segment 0 bases; nucleotides outside the gene matches: 6. The CDR3 has 17 amino acids. Germline V gene data show CDR1 as SGHNT and CDR2 as YENEEA. DNA for the CDR3: TGTGCCAGCAGCCGGGACAGGGGGAGTCATAGCAATCAGCCCCAGCATTTT. As protein: CASSRDRGSHSNQPQHF.

This chain connects TRBV7-9 to TRBJ2-1; D is uncertain. The CDR3 is 15 residues long. CDR1 is SEHNR and CDR2 is FQNEAQ in the germline V gene (reference sequence). Between the trimmed V and J ends, which lost 2 bases and 5 bases, there was a span of 13 bases. The CDR3 coding sequence is TGTGCCAGCAGCTTAAACCTCCTGACCAACAATGAGCAGTTCTTC. Translation gives CASSLNLLTNNEQFF.

A word on this clonotype: A read error may explain this, as a much larger clone is one base away. This chain links TRBV6-1 with TRBJ2-1; D remains unclear. This CDR3 has 17 amino acids. CDR1 is MNHNS and CDR2 is SASEGT in the germline V gene. CDR3 coding DNA: TGTACCAGCAGTGAAGCGCGCGGCGGAGTTACAACCGGTGAGCAGTTCTTC. Translating gives CTSSEARGGVTTGEQFF.

This chain's CDR3 is CASSLVSRGRFDNEQFF. In DNA, the CDR3 is TGTGCCAGCAGCTTAGTGTCGCGCGGGAGGTTCGACAATGAGCAGTTCTTC. This rearrangement joins TRBV7-6 to TRBJ2-1; TRBD2 matches at 8 bases. CDR1 and CDR2 (germline): SGHVS, FNYEAQ. The CDR3 is 17 amino acids. Unmatched junction bases numbered 10, after V lost 1 base and J lost 5 bases.

This clonotype was observed at least ten times. CDR3 nucleotides: TGCGCCAGCAGCCAAGATGCTAGAATCAATCAGCCCCAGCATTTT. Translation gives CASSQDARINQPQHF. V is TRBV4-3 and J is TRBJ1-5; no firm D call. Germline values: CDR1 LGHNA, CDR2 YSLEER. This CDR3 spans 15 amino acids. V was pared by 0 bases and J by 3 bases, with 9 bases between.

Only a few counts were recorded for this clonotype. This chain links TRBV6-1 with TRBJ2-1; 7 bases match TRBD1. Germline loops: CDR1 MNHNS, CDR2 SASEGT. After removal of 6 bases from V and 9 bases from J, the junction contained 5 bases not matched to a gene. The CDR3 is 12 amino acids. The CDR3 nucleotides read TGTGCCAGCAGCCAGACAGGGACTGAGCAGTTCTTC. Translating it yields CASSQTGTEQFF.